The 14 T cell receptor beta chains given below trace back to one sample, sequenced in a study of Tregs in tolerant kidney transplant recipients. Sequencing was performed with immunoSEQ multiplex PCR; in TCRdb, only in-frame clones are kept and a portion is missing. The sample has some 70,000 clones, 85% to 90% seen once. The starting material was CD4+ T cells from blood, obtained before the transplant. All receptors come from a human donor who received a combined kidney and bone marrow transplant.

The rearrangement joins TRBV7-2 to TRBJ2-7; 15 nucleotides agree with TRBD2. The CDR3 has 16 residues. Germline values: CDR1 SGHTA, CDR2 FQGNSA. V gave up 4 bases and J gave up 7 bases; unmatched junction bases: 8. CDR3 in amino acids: CASSSQGTSGRWEQYF. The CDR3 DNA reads TGTGCCAGCAGCTCCCAAGGGACTAGCGGGAGGTGGGAGCAGTACTTC.

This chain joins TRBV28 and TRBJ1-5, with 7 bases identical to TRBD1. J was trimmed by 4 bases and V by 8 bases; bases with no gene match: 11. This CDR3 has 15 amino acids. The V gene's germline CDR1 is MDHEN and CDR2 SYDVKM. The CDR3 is CASGFNRGRNQPQHF. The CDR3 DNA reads TGTGCCAGCGGGTTCAACAGGGGCCGTAATCAGCCCCAGCATTTT.

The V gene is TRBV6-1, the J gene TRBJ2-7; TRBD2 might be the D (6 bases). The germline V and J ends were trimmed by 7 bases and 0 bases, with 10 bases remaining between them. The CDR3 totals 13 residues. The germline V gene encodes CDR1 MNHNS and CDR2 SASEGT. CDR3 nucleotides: TGTGCCAGCATCGGACTACCCTCCTACGAGCAGTACTTC. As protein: CASIGLPSYEQYF.

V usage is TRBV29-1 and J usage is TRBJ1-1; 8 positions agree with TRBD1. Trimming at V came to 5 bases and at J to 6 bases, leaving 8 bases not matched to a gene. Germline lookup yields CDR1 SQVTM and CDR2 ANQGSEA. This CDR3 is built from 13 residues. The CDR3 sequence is CSVLAGTGSEAFF. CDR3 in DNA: TGCAGCGTTCTTGCCGGGACAGGCTCTGAAGCTTTCTTT.

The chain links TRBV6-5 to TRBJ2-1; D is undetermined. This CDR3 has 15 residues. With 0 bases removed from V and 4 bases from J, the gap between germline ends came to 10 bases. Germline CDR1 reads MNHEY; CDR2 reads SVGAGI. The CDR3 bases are TGTGCCAGCAGTTACTCGTCCTACTTATACAATGAGCAGTTCTTC. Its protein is CASSYSSYLYNEQFF.

The chain's CDR3 is CASSLVNRLGEDTQYF. In nucleotides, the CDR3 is TGTGCCAGCAGCTTAGTTAACAGGCTAGGGGAAGATACGCAGTATTTT. The rearrangement uses TRBV7-2 and TRBJ2-3; a weak D match, TRBD1 (5 bases). V dropped 1 base and J dropped 5 bases, with 16 bases sitting between them. The CDR3 is 16 amino acids. Germline values: CDR1 SGHTA, CDR2 FQGNSA. The whole variable domain, filled in from reference TRBV7-2 and TRBJ2-3, reads GAGVSQSPSNKVTEKGKDVELRCDPISGHTALYWYRQSLGQGLEFLIYFQGNSAPDKSGLPSDRFSAERTGGSVSTLTIQRTQQEDSAVYLCASSLVNRLGEDTQYFGPGTRLTVL.

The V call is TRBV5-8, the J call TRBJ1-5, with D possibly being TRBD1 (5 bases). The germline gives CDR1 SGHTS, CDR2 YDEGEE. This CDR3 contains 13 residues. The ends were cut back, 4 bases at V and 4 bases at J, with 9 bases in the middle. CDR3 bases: TGTGCCAGCAGCCTAGACAGAAATCAGCCCCAGCATTTT. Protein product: CASSLDRNQPQHF.

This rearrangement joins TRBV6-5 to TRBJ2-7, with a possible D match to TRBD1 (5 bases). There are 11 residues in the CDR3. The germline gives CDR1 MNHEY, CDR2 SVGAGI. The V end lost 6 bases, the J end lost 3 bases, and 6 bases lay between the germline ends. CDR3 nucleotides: TGTGCCAGCAGGGACAACTACGAGCAGTACTTC. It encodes CASRDNYEQYF.

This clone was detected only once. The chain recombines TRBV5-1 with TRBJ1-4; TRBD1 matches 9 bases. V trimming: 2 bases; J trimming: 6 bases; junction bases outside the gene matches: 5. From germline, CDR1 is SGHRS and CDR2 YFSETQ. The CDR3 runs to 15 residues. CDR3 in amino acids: CASSFGDRDDEKLFF. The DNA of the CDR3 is TGCGCCAGCAGCTTTGGGGACAGGGACGATGAAAAACTGTTTTTT.

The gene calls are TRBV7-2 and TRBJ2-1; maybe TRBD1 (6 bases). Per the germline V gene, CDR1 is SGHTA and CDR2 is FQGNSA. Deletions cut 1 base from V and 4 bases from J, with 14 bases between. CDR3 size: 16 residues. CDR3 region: CASSLGGQGPYNEQFF. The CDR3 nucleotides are TGTGCCAGCAGCTTAGGAGGCCAGGGGCCGTACAATGAGCAGTTCTTC.

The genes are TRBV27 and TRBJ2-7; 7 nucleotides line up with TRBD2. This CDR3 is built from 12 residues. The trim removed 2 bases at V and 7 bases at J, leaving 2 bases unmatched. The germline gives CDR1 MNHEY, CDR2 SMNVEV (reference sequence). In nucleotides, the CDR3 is TGTGCCAGCAGTTTACAAGCGGGAGAGCAGTACTTC. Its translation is CASSLQAGEQYF.

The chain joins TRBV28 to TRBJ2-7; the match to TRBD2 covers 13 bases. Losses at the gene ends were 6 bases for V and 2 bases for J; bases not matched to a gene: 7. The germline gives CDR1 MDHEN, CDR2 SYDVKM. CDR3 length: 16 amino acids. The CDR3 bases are TGTGCCAGCAGCCATTGGACTAGCGGGAGTGCCTACGAGCAGTACTTC. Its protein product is CASSHWTSGSAYEQYF.

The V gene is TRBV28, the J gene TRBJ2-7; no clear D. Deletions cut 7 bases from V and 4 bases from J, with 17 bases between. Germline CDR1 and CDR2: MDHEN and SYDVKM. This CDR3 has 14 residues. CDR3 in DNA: TGTGCCAGCAACGACCAGCTTCGAGGTTACGAGCAGTACTTC. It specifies CASNDQLRGYEQYF. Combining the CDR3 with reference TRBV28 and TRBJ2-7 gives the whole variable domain DVKVTQSSRYLVKRTGEKVFLECVQDMDHENMFWYRQDPGLGLRLIYFSYDVKMKEKGDIPEGYSVSREKKERFSLILESASTNQTSMYLCASNDQLRGYEQYFGPGTRLTVT.

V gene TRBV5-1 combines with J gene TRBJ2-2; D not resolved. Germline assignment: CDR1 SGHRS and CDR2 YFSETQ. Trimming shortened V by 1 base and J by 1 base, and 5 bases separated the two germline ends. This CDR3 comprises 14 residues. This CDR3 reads CASSLNRNTGELFF. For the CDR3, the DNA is TGCGCCAGCAGCTTGAACAGGAACACCGGGGAGCTGTTTTTT.